The 9 T cell receptor beta chains below all came from one sample that was sequenced in a study of OX40 agonist ivuxolimab in advanced cancers. Using immunoSEQ multiplex PCR, the repertoire was profiled, and TCRdb retains in-frame clones only, with some absent. The data contain roughly 74,000 clones, 94% of them singletons. The material was CD4+ or CD8+ T cells sorted from blood, obtained in a trial of the OX40 agonist ivuxolimab. These receptors were collected from an adult with an advanced solid tumor such as melanoma, head and neck, liver or kidney cancer.

The chain uses TRBV29-1 and TRBJ2-1; the D gene could be TRBD1 or TRBD2 (5 bases each). From germline, CDR1 is SQVTM and CDR2 ANQGSEA. The V and J ends lost 0 bases and 1 base respectively, with 16 bases between them. The CDR3 is made up of 17 amino acids. The CDR3 loop is CSVEDWGRRVSYNEQFF. The CDR3 DNA reads TGCAGCGTTGAAGACTGGGGACGAAGGGTGTCCTACAATGAGCAGTTCTTC.

The chain employs TRBV6-1 and TRBJ2-7; 10 bases match TRBD2. V was pared by 6 bases and J by 7 bases, with 3 bases of the junction left unmatched. The germline gives CDR1 MNHNS, CDR2 SASEGT. CDR3 size: 12 residues. CDR3 sequence reads: CASRAGGREQYF. The CDR3 nucleotides are TGTGCCAGCAGAGCGGGAGGGCGGGAGCAGTACTTC.

The V call is TRBV7-9, the J call TRBJ1-2; 7 bases are a match to TRBD1. Trimming at V came to 2 bases and at J to 3 bases, leaving 6 bases not matched to a gene. The CDR3 is 15 residues long. CDR1 SEHNR and CDR2 FQNEAQ come from the germline V gene (reference sequence). CDR3 DNA: TGTGCCAGCAGCTTATTGGGGACAGCCTACTATGGCTACACCTTC. It translates to CASSLLGTAYYGYTF.

The V gene is TRBV27, the J gene TRBJ1-2, with D tentatively TRBD1 (5 bases). Germline CDR1 and CDR2: MNHEY and SMNVEV (reference sequence). Trimming shortened V by 3 bases and J by 4 bases, and 18 bases separated the two germline ends. The CDR3 consists of 16 residues. CDR3 residues: CASSFSPQGRIYGYTF. DNA for the CDR3: TGTGCCAGCAGTTTTTCGCCCCAGGGACGGATCTATGGCTACACCTTC.

This sequence joins TRBV7-2 and TRBJ2-2; D gene uncertain. This CDR3 has 12 amino acids. Trimming removed 1 base at V and 7 bases at J, with 4 bases between. Germline lookup yields CDR1 SGHTA and CDR2 FQGNSA. The CDR3 region is CASSLVSGELFF. CDR3 sequence (DNA): TGTGCCAGCAGCTTAGTGAGCGGGGAGCTGTTTTTT.

This sequence joins TRBV10-3 and TRBJ2-1; the match to TRBD2 covers 8 bases. The CDR3 length is 15 residues. CDR1 and CDR2 (germline): ENHRY, SYGVKD. Losses at the gene ends were 2 bases for V and 3 bases for J; bases not matched to a gene: 3. The CDR3 sequence: CAISEGGGNYNEQFF. The CDR3 coding sequence is TGTGCCATCAGTGAGGGCGGGGGGAACTACAATGAGCAGTTCTTC.

This chain connects TRBV29-1 to TRBJ1-2, with D perhaps matching TRBD1 (5 bases). Trimming removed 4 bases at V and 4 bases at J, with 16 bases between. The CDR3 has 14 amino acids. Germline CDR1 SQVTM, CDR2 ANQGSEA. The CDR3 DNA is TGCAGCGTTGTGGCAGGGTTAGTTGGCTATGGCTACACCTTC. Its translation: CSVVAGLVGYGYTF. Full variable domain (remainder filled in from reference TRBV29-1 and TRBJ1-2): SAVISQKPSRDICQRGTSLTIQCQVDSQVTMMFWYRQQPGQSLTLIATANQGSEATYESGFVIDKFPISRPNLTFSTLTVSNMSPEDSSIYLCSVVAGLVGYGYTFGSGTRLTVV.

This chain joins TRBV10-3 and TRBJ2-7; 11 bases agree with TRBD1. The length of the CDR3 is 14 residues. CDR1 ENHRY and CDR2 SYGVKD come from the germline V gene. V gave up 6 bases and J gave up 5 bases; unmatched junction bases: 6. In nucleotides, the CDR3 is TGTGCCATCAGACGGGGACAGGGGGATCACGAGCAGTACTTC. Its translation is CAIRRGQGDHEQYF.

The V and J genes are TRBV6-5 and TRBJ2-1, with D unclear. Trimming shortened V by 6 bases and J by 1 base, and 7 bases separated the two germline ends. CDR3 length equals 13 residues. Germline V gene lookup returns CDR1 MNHEY and CDR2 SVGAGI. The CDR3 loop is CASRLGSYNEQFF. The CDR3 nucleotides are TGTGCCAGCAGGTTGGGGTCCTACAATGAGCAGTTCTTC.